This T cell receptor (beta chain) appears in the sequencing data of a study of molecular identifiers for immune sequencing clone quantification. From the PCR reads, TCRdb called clonotypes with MiXCR, one entry per CDR3 protein. The table has just under 650,000 distinct CDR3 sequences, roughly 21% seen once. Notes on this clonotype: At one end, the junction sequence differs from germline, possibly due to a read error.

CDR3 size: 13 residues. Germline lookup yields CDR1 DFQATT and CDR2 SNEGSKA (reference sequence). The sample consisted of naive CD8+ T cells from blood, with Jurkat cell RNA spiked in. Indicated subset: FACS-sorted CD8+CD4-CCR7+CD45RA+ naive T cells. The TCR originated in a human donor in good health. Some libraries in this study had Jurkat cell RNA spiked in. This chain uses TRBV20-1 with TRBJ2-2; 7 bases line up with TRBD1. CDR3 residues: CSVGTENTGELSF. Here the CDR3 DNA reads TGCAGTGTTGGGACAGAAAACACCGGGGAGCTGTCTTTT.